This TCR beta chain is from a study of regulatory T cells in long-lasting Graves disease. Germline-derived CDR1 and CDR2 are SGHTA and FQGNSA. Trimming cost V 1 base and J 10 bases; bases outside gene matches: 5. CDR3 length: 15 amino acids. Documented time point: persistent/refractory GD, antithyroid drugs over 5 years with positive TRAb. Scientists built the TCR library using RNA that was extracted from PBMCs. Construction of TCR beta libraries relied on iRepertoire HTBI primers and on Arm-PCR targeting CDR3 regions. One entry per CDR3 protein results from TCRdb running MiXCR on the multiplex PCR reads. Of 400,000 to 500,000 distinct CDR3 sequences in the sample, about 20% were seen once.

This TCR was recovered from a female donor with Graves disease. The sample here was peripheral blood mononuclear cells (PBMCs), taken when the disease was refractory, from a patient treated with antithyroid drugs. The chain has TRBV7-2 and TRBJ1-6; 9 bases are shared with TRBD1. The CDR3 DNA reads TGTGCCAGCAGCTTAGGGACAGGGGCAGAATCACCCCTCCACTTT. Amino acid sequence: CASSLGTGAESPLHF.